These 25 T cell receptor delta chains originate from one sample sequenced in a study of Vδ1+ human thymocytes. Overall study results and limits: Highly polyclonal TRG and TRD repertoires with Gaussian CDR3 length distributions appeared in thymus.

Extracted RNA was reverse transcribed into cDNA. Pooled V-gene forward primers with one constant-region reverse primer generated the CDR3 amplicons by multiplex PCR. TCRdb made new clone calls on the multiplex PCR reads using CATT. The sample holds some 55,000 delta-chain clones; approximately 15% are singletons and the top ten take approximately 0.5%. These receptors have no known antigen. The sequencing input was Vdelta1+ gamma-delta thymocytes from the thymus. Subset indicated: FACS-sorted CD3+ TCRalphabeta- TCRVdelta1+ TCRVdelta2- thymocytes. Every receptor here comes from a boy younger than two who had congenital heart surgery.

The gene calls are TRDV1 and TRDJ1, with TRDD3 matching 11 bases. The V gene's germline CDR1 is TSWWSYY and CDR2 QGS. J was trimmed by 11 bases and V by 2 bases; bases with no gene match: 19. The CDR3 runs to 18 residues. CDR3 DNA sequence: TGTGCTCTTGGGGAAGAGGTCTTACTGGGGGATAACGGCGGACGGCTCATCTTT. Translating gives CALGEEVLLGDNGGRLIF.

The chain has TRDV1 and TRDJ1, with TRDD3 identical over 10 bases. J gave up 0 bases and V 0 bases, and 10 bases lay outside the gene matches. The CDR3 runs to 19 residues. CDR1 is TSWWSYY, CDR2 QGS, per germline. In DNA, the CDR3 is TGTGCTCTTGGGGAACTGAGCCGGGGGATACGCCCGTACACCGATAAACTCATCTTT. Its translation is CALGELSRGIRPYTDKLIF.

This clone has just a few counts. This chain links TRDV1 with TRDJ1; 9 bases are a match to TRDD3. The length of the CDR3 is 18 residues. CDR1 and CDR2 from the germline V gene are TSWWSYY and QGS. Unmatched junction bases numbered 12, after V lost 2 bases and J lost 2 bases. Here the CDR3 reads CALGEVQGIRGGTDKLIF. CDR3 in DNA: TGTGCTCTTGGGGAAGTACAGGGGATACGGGGCGGGACCGATAAACTCATCTTT.

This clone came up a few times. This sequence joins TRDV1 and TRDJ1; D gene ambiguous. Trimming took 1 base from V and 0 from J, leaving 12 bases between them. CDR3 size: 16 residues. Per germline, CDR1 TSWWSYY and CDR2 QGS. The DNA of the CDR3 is TGTGCTCTTGGGGAACCTTGTTACGAGTACACCGATAAACTCATCTTT. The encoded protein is CALGEPCYEYTDKLIF.

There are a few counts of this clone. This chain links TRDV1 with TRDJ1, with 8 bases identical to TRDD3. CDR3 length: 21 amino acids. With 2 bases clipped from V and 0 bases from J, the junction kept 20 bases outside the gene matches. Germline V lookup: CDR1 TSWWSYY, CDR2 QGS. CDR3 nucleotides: TGTGCTCTTGGGGAATGGGGTTGTGATACTGGGGGCCGCAAGTACACCGATAAACTCATCTTT. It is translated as CALGEWGCDTGGRKYTDKLIF.

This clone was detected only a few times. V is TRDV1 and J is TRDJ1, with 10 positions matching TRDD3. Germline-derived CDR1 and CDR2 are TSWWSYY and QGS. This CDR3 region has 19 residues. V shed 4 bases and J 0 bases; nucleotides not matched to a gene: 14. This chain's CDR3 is CALGVPFLPGGYNTDKLIF. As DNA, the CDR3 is TGTGCTCTTGGGGTCCCTTTCCTACCTGGGGGATATAACACCGATAAACTCATCTTT.

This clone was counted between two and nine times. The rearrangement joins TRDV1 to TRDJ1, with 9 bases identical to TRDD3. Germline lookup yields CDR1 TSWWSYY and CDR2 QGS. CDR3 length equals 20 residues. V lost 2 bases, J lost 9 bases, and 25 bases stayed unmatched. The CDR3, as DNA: TGTGCTCTTGGGGAATCTGGACTACGGGGATACGTTCGATTTGCGGGGGAACTCATCTTT. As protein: CALGESGLRGYVRFAGELIF.

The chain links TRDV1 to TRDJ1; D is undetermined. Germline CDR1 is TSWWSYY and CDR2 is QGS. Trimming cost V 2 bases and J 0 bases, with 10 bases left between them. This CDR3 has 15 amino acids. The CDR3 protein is CALGESPIYTDKLIF. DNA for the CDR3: TGTGCTCTTGGGGAATCGCCGATTTACACCGATAAACTCATCTTT.

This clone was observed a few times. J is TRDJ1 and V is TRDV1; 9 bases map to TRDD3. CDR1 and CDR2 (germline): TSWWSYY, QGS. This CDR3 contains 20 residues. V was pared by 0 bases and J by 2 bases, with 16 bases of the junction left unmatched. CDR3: CALGELRVPILWGMTDKLIF. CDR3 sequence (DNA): TGTGCTCTTGGGGAACTAAGGGTTCCGATCCTCTGGGGGATGACCGATAAACTCATCTTT.

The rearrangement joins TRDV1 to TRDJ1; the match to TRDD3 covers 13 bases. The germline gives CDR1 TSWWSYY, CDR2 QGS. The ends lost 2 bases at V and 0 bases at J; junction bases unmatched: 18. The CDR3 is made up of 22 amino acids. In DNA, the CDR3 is TGTGCTCTTGGGGAAGAATGGCCTCCCCTTCGACTGGGGGATACGTACACCGATAAACTCATCTTT. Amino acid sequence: CALGEEWPPLRLGDTYTDKLIF.

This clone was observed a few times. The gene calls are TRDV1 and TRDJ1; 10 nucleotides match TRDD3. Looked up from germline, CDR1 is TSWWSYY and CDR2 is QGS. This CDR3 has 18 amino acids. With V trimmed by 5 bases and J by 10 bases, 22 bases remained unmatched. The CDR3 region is CALGLLFQYPNGGYRLIF. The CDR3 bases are TGTGCTCTTGGGCTCCTCTTCCAATATCCTAATGGGGGATACAGACTCATCTTT.

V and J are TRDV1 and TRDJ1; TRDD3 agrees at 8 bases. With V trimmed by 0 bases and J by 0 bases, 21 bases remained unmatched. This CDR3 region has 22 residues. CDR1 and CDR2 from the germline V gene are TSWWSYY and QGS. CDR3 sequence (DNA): TGTGCTCTTGGGGAACTCCCGCCCCCCCGTGTACTGGGGGTTATTTACACCGATAAACTCATCTTT. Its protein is CALGELPPPRVLGVIYTDKLIF.

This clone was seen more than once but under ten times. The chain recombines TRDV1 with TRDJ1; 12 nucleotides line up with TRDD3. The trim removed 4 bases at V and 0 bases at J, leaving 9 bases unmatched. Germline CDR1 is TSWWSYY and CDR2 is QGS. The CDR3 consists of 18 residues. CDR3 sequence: CALGGLSGGYAYTDKLIF. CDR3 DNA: TGTGCTCTTGGGGGGCTCTCTGGGGGATACGCTTACACCGATAAACTCATCTTT.

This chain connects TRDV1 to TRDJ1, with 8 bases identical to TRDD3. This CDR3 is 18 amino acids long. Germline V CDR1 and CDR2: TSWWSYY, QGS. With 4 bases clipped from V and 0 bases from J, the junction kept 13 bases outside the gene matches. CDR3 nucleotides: TGTGCTCTTGGGGGACCCGAATTACTGGGGGCCTACACCGATAAACTCATCTTT. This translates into CALGGPELLGAYTDKLIF.

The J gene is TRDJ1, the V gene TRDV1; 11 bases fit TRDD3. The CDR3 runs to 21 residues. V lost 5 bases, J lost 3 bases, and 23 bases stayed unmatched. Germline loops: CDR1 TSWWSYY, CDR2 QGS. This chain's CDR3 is CALGRKGLLPYWGIEPDKLIF. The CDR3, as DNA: TGTGCTCTTGGGAGAAAGGGCCTACTCCCGTACTGGGGGATAGAGCCCGATAAACTCATCTTT.

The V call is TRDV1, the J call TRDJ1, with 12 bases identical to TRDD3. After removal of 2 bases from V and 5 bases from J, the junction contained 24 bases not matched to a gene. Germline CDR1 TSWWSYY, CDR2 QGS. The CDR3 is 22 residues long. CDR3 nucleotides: TGTGCTCTTGGGGAATCAAAGCCTTCCTACCGGCTGGGGGATACGTTCGTTGATAAACTCATCTTT. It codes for CALGESKPSYRLGDTFVDKLIF.

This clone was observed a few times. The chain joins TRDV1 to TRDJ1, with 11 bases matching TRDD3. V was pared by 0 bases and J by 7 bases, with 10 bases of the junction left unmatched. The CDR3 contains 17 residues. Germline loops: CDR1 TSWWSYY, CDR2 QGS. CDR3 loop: CALGELVLGGYACKLIF. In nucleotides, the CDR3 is TGTGCTCTTGGGGAACTAGTCCTTGGGGGATACGCCTGTAAACTCATCTTT.

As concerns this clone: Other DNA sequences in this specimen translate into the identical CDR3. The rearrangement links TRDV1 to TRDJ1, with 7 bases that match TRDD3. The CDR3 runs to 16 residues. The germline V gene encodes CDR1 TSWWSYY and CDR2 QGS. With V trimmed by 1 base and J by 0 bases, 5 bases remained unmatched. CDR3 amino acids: CALGERGGPYTDKLIF. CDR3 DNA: TGTGCTCTTGGGGAACGTGGGGGACCGTACACCGATAAACTCATCTTT.

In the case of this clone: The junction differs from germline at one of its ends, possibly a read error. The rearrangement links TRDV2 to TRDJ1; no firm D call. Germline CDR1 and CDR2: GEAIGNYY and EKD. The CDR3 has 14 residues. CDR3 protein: CAVSTRPKRLQLIF. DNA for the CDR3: TGCGCGGTCTCTACTAGGCCGAAGCGGCTACAACTCATCTTT.

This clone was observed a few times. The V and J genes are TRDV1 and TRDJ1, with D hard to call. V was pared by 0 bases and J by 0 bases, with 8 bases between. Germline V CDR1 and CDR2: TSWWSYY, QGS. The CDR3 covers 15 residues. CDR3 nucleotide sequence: TGTGCTCTTGGGGAACTATTCCCTGACACCGATAAACTCATCTTT. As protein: CALGELFPDTDKLIF.

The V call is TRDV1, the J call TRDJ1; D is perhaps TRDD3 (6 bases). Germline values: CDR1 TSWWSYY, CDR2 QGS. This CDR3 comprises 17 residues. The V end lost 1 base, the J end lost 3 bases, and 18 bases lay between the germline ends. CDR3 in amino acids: CALGERIPYWVADKLIF. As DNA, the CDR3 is TGTGCTCTTGGGGAACGTATCCCGTACTGGGTAGCCGATAAACTCATCTTT.

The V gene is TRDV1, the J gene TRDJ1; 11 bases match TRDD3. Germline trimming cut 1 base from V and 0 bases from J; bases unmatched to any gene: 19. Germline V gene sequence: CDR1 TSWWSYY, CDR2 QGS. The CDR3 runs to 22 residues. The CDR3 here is CALGERDTSRTGGYPYTDKLIF. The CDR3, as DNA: TGTGCTCTTGGGGAACGGGACACGAGCCGTACTGGGGGATATCCTTACACCGATAAACTCATCTTT.

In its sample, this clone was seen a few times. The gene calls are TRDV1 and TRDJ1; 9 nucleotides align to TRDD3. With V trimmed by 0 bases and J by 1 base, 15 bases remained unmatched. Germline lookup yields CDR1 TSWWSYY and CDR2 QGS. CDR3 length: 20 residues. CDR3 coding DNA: TGTGCTCTTGGGGAACTAGGGATGAAGATAGGGGGATACTCCACCGATAAACTCATCTTT. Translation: CALGELGMKIGGYSTDKLIF.

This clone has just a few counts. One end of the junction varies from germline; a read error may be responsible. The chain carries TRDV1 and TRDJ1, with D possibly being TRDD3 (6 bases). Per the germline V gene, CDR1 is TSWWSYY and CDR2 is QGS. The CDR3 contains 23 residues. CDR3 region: CALRELDSIYAEYVGGYTDKLIF. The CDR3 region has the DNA TGTGCTCTTAGGGAACTCGACTCAATCTACGCGGAGTATGTGGGGGGCTACACCGATAAACTCATCTTT.

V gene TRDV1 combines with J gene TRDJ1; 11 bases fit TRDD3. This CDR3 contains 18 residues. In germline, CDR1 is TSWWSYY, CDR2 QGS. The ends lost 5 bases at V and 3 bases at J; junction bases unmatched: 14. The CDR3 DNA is TGTGCTCTTGGGAGCCTATCCCTATACTGGGGGATAGCCGATAAACTCATCTTT. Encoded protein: CALGSLSLYWGIADKLIF.